The 21 T cell receptor beta chains below all came from one sample that was sequenced in a study of glioma-infiltrating T cells after dendritic cell vaccination. Clones were read by immunoSEQ multiplex PCR, and TCRdb kept only the in-frame ones, dropping some. The table records 90,000 to 100,000 clones, over 60% of them present only once. Sequenced here: blood, sampled before dendritic cell vaccination. Every receptor here comes from a human donor with glioblastoma.

The chain combines TRBV6-4 with TRBJ2-3, with 7 bases lining up with TRBD2. The germline CDR1 and CDR2 sequences are MRHNA and SNTAGT. The CDR3 contains 17 residues. The ends lost 6 bases at V and 6 bases at J; junction bases unmatched: 18. The DNA for the CDR3 is TGTGCCAGCAGCCTGGGGACTACCATCCTCTTCGTGGATACGCAGTATTTT. Its protein is CASSLGTTILFVDTQYF.

The chain recombines TRBV6-1 with TRBJ1-1; TRBD1 matches at 8 bases. The length of the CDR3 is 13 residues. Looked up from germline, CDR1 is MNHNS and CDR2 is SASEGT. The CDR3 nucleotides are TGTACTTCGACAGGGGTCCTGAACACTGAAGCTTTCTTT. Its translation: CTSTGVLNTEAFF.

This rearrangement joins TRBV2 to TRBJ1-2; unclear D gene. This CDR3 region has 19 residues. The ends were cut back, 1 base at V and 3 bases at J, with 24 bases in the middle. CDR1 is SNHLY, CDR2 FYNNEI, per germline. The CDR3 DNA follows: TGTGCCAGCAGTGAAGAAGGGCCGAAATGGGGAGGCCGTGACTATGGCTACACCTTC. Protein sequence: CASSEEGPKWGGRDYGYTF.

The CDR3 DNA is TGTGCCAGCAGTACAGGGGGCGAGCAGCCCCAGCATTTT. It is translated as CASSTGGEQPQHF. This rearrangement joins TRBV6-1 to TRBJ1-5, with 9 bases matching TRBD1. V lost 5 bases, J lost 7 bases, and 3 bases stayed unmatched. Germline assignment: CDR1 MNHNS and CDR2 SASEGT. The CDR3 consists of 13 residues.

The chain uses TRBV7-6 and TRBJ2-2, with 9 bases matching TRBD1. V was clipped by 0 bases and J by 6 bases; unmatched bases: 8. CDR1 SGHVS and CDR2 FNYEAQ come from the germline V gene. The CDR3 extends over 17 amino acids. This chain's CDR3 is CASSLAYPGQGPGELFF. Written as DNA, the CDR3 is TGTGCCAGCAGCTTAGCGTATCCGGGACAGGGCCCCGGGGAGCTGTTTTTT.

The chain couples TRBV6-5 to TRBJ1-6; 8 positions agree with TRBD1. CDR3 length: 15 residues. J lost 10 bases, V lost 6 bases, and 11 bases had no gene match. Per germline, CDR1 MNHEY and CDR2 SVGAGI. CDR3 nucleotides: TGTGCCAGCAGCGCAGGACAGGGCGGCAAGTCACCCCTCCACTTT. Encoded protein: CASSAGQGGKSPLHF.

The J gene is TRBJ2-1, the V gene TRBV5-1, with TRBD1 matching 9 bases. Germline V gene lookup returns CDR1 SGHRS and CDR2 YFSETQ. V was pared by 4 bases and J by 6 bases, with 8 bases of the junction left unmatched. The CDR3 is made up of 15 amino acids. The CDR3 here is CASSPGTGSPNEQFF. CDR3 bases: TGCGCCAGCAGCCCCGGGACAGGGAGCCCCAATGAGCAGTTCTTC.

This chain uses TRBV10-3 with TRBJ1-1, with 11 positions matching TRBD1. Trimming took 2 bases from V and 3 from J; bases not matched to a gene: 2. This CDR3 has 15 amino acids. CDR1 and CDR2 from the germline V gene are ENHRY and SYGVKD. CDR3 protein: CAISEGQGADTEAFF. DNA for the CDR3: TGTGCCATCAGTGAGGGACAGGGGGCAGACACTGAAGCTTTCTTT.

The J gene is TRBJ1-4, the V gene TRBV19; no reliable D call. V shed 4 bases and J shed 3 bases, with 9 bases lying between them. The CDR3 extends over 14 amino acids. Germline CDR1 and CDR2: LNHDA and SQIVND (reference sequence). The CDR3 DNA reads as TGTGCCAGTAGTAAGCTACTACCTAATGAAAAACTGTTTTTT. The encoded protein is CASSKLLPNEKLFF.

The chain has TRBV9 and TRBJ1-2, with D maybe TRBD1 (6 bases). The CDR3 spans 15 residues. Germline V gene lookup returns CDR1 SGDLS and CDR2 YYNGEE. Between the trimmed V and J ends, which lost 3 bases and 5 bases, there was a span of 17 bases. The CDR3 sequence: CASSGRGPNRYGYTF. The DNA for the CDR3 is TGTGCCAGCAGCGGCAGGGGACCGAATCGATATGGCTACACCTTC.

V usage is TRBV29-1 and J usage is TRBJ1-2; D remains unclear. CDR3 length: 14 amino acids. The ends were cut back, 4 bases at V and 0 bases at J, with 12 bases in the middle. Germline loops: CDR1 SQVTM, CDR2 ANQGSEA. CDR3 bases: TGCAGCGTTGGGATGGAGTCAGCTAACTATGGCTACACCTTC. Its protein product is CSVGMESANYGYTF. The full variable domain, its missing parts supplied by reference TRBV29-1 and TRBJ1-2, is SAVISQKPSRDICQRGTSLTIQCQVDSQVTMMFWYRQQPGQSLTLIATANQGSEATYESGFVIDKFPISRPNLTFSTLTVSNMSPEDSSIYLCSVGMESANYGYTFGSGTRLTVV.

The chain combines TRBV21-1 with TRBJ2-3; no DNA check was done on the table's D call, TRBD2. TRBV21-1 is deemed a pseudogene. This CDR3 has 17 residues. The CDR3 sequence is CASSGRTSGGRTDTQYF. The CDR3 coding sequence is TGTGCCAGCAGCGGGCGGACTAGCGGGGGGCGCACAGATACGCAGTATTTT.

This clone turned up a few times. This chain joins TRBV6-1 and TRBJ2-1; no clear D. This CDR3 region has 11 residues. V was cut by 8 bases and J by 3 bases, with 5 bases left in between. Germline assignment: CDR1 MNHNS and CDR2 SASEGT. The CDR3: CASGVYNEQFF. CDR3 DNA sequence: TGTGCCAGCGGAGTCTACAATGAGCAGTTCTTC.

Here the CDR3 DNA reads TGTGCCAGCAGTTGGACAGTAAATAATAATTCACCCCTCCACTTT. The encoded protein is CASSWTVNNNSPLHF. The V and J genes are TRBV6-5 and TRBJ1-6; tentatively, D is TRBD1 (6 bases). Trimming cost V 4 bases and J 5 bases, with 12 bases left between them. The germline CDR1 and CDR2 sequences are MNHEY and SVGAGI. The CDR3 has 15 amino acids.

This chain joins TRBV7-6 and TRBJ2-7; TRBD2 is a possible D gene (6 bases). The CDR3 has 14 amino acids. V was pared by 1 base and J by 0 bases, with 7 bases between. Germline V gives CDR1 SGHVS, CDR2 FNYEAQ. The CDR3 DNA reads as TGTGCCAGCAGCTTAGGGAGGGTCTCCTACGAGCAGTACTTC. Amino acid sequence: CASSLGRVSYEQYF. The full variable domain, with the rest looked up from reference TRBV7-6 and TRBJ2-7, is GAGVSQSPRYKVTKRGQDVALRCDPISGHVSLYWYRQALGQGPEFLTYFNYEAQQDKSGLPNDRFSAERPEGSISTLTIQRTEQRDSAMYRCASSLGRVSYEQYFGPGTRLTVT.

This clone appeared a few times. The chain recombines TRBV19 with TRBJ2-7; 7 bases are a match to TRBD1. The CDR3 is made up of 14 amino acids. V shed 5 bases and J 4 bases; nucleotides not matched to a gene: 8. Germline V gives CDR1 LNHDA, CDR2 SQIVND (reference sequence). CDR3 protein: CASSRDSLGYEQYF. As DNA, the CDR3 is TGTGCCAGTAGTCGGGACAGTTTAGGGTACGAGCAGTACTTC.

This chain joins TRBV30 and TRBJ1-1; the D gene is possibly TRBD1 (5 bases). CDR1 GTSNPN and CDR2 SVGIG come from the germline V gene (reference sequence). This CDR3 comprises 15 residues. Trimming took off 6 bases at V and 2 bases at J, with 19 bases between the two ends. CDR3 in amino acids: CACSPRGGANTEAFF. DNA of the CDR3: TGTGCCTGCTCCCCGCGGGGAGGGGCCAACACTGAAGCTTTCTTT.

This clone was picked up a small number of times. The chain carries TRBV2 and TRBJ1-5, with 9 bases identical to TRBD1. In germline, CDR1 is SNHLY, CDR2 FYNNEI. V shed 6 bases, J shed 7 bases, and the junction held 7 bases outside the gene matches. The CDR3 spans 14 residues. CDR3 amino acids: CASSQQGARQPQHF. For the CDR3, the DNA is TGTGCCAGCAGCCAACAGGGGGCGCGGCAGCCCCAGCATTTT.

V and J are TRBV4-1 and TRBJ2-2; 9 nucleotides agree with TRBD1. The CDR3 is made up of 17 amino acids. Germline CDR1 MGHRA, CDR2 YSYEKL. The V gene end was trimmed by 0 bases and the J gene end by 7 bases; junction bases not matched to a gene: 9. In nucleotides, the CDR3 is TGCGCCAGCAGCCAAGATAAACAGGGGGCGCAAAGCGGGGAGCTGTTTTTT. Translating gives CASSQDKQGAQSGELFF.

The V and J genes are TRBV5-1 and TRBJ2-7, with 10 bases lining up with TRBD2. Germline V gene data show CDR1 as SGHRS and CDR2 as YFSETQ. The CDR3 runs to 17 residues. V lost 0 bases and J lost 4; bases outside the gene matches: 10. The CDR3 reads CASSLGGSGRQTYEQYF. The CDR3 DNA reads as TGCGCCAGCAGCTTGGGTGGTAGCGGGAGGCAAACGTACGAGCAGTACTTC.

The chain links TRBV6-1 to TRBJ2-7; no reliable D call. This CDR3 is 15 amino acids long. CDR1 is MNHNS, CDR2 SASEGT, per germline. Trimming cost V 1 base and J 3 bases, with 13 bases left between them. The CDR3 sequence: CASSEVERLFYEQYF. CDR3 in DNA: TGTGCCAGCAGTGAAGTCGAACGCCTATTCTACGAGCAGTACTTC.